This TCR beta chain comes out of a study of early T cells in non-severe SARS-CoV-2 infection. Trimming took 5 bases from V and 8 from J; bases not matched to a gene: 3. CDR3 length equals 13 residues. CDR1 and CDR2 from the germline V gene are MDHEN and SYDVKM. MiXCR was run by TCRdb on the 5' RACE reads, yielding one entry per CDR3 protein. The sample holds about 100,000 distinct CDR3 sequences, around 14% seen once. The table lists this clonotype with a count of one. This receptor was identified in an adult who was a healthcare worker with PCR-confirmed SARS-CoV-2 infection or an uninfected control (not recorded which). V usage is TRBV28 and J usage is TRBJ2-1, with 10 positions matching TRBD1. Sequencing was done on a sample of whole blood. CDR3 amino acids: CASSRDRGHEQFF. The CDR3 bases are TGTGCCAGCAGTAGGGACAGGGGCCATGAGCAGTTCTTC.